A single sample gave rise to the 14 T cell receptor beta chains below, sequenced in a study of metastatic and nonmetastatic thyroid tumors. Patients underwent thyroid surgery, and none had received any treatment before it. TCRdb ran MiXCR on the PCR reads. The sample lists some 10,000 clones; approximately 30% were seen once. The sample comprised tumor tissue. These receptors were taken from a male donor with papillary thyroid cancer or a benign thyroid nodule (not recorded which). Some clones in this sample may be carry-over from other donors' samples.

The V and J genes are TRBV20-1 and TRBJ2-7, with D unclear. Trimming pared 0 bases from V and 3 bases from J, leaving 15 bases between. This CDR3 has 15 amino acids. Germline CDR1 and CDR2: DFQATT and SNEGSKA (reference sequence). CDR3 protein: CSAREMGASYYEQYF. In nucleotides, the CDR3 is TGCAGTGCTAGAGAAATGGGTGCCAGTTACTACGAGCAGTACTTC.

This chain links TRBV6-6 with TRBJ1-1; no firm D call. The germline V gene has CDR1 MNHNY and CDR2 SVGAGI (reference sequence). The CDR3 runs to 13 residues. Trimming stripped 2 bases from V and 10 bases from J, with 14 bases between. CDR3 coding DNA: TGTGCCAGCAGTTACGGCCCCTTCGCCGGAGCTTTCTTT. Protein product: CASSYGPFAGAFF.

A remark on this clone: One junction end does not reproduce the germline sequence, and a read error may be involved. DNA of the CDR3: TGTGCCAGCGGTTACCATGGCTACACCTTC. Translation: CASGYHGYTF. The chain couples TRBV6-5 to TRBJ1-2; D unresolved. CDR1 MNHEY and CDR2 SVGAGI come from the germline V gene. CDR3 length: 10 residues.

The CDR3 region is CASRRTSGGYNEQFF. The DNA for the CDR3 is TGTGCCAGCAGGCGAACTTCCGGGGGGTACAATGAGCAGTTCTTC. This chain uses TRBV25-1 with TRBJ2-1; 7 bases align to TRBD2. V was clipped by 6 bases and J by 4 bases; unmatched bases: 9. The germline CDR1 and CDR2 sequences are MGHDK and SYGVNS. This CDR3 region has 15 residues.

This clone is labeled medium-sized (0.01 to 0.1%). The V gene is TRBV19, the J gene TRBJ2-1; D not certain. CDR1 and CDR2 (germline): LNHDA, SQIVND (reference sequence). The CDR3 has 13 amino acids. V gave up 3 bases and J gave up 5 bases, with 8 bases separating them. DNA of the CDR3: TGTGCCAGTAGTATTTGGAGCAACAATGAGCAGTTCTTC. Its protein is CASSIWSNNEQFF.

This clone is deemed medium-sized. The rearrangement joins TRBV2 to TRBJ2-5, with a weak D call TRBD1 (7 bases). Germline V gene data show CDR1 as SNHLY and CDR2 as FYNNEI. Trimming took off 5 bases at V and 2 bases at J, with 18 bases between the two ends. The CDR3 is 16 residues long. The CDR3 DNA reads TGTGCCAGCAGTTCCAGGAGGGACAGTGGACAAGAGACCCAGTACTTC. Encoded protein: CASSSRRDSGQETQYF.

Comment on this clone: This sequence may be a read error, since a much larger clone differs from it by one base. J is TRBJ2-1 and V is TRBV12-3 or TRBV12-4; 9 positions match TRBD2. Trimming removed 6 bases from V and 10 bases from J; junction bases left unmatched: 10. The CDR3 is 14 residues long. For the CDR3, the DNA is TGTGCCAGCAGGGGTAGCGGGAGAAGTCAAGAGCAGTTCTTC. As protein: CASRGSGRSQEQFF.

In this sample, this clone is medium-sized. V gene TRBV6-1 combines with J gene TRBJ2-7; no definite D call. The CDR3 has 15 amino acids. V lost 6 bases to trimming and J lost 0 bases, with 15 bases between them. Germline lookup yields CDR1 MNHNS and CDR2 SASEGT. Written as DNA, the CDR3 is TGTGCCAGCAGATCGGAACCGGTAAGCTCCTACGAGCAGTACGTC. It specifies CASRSEPVSSYEQYV.

This clone was counted between two and nine times. It may be a read error: a sequence one base away is much more abundant. CDR3 DNA: TGTGCCATCAGTGAGGCGGGGCCCTCTGGGGCCAACGTCCTGACTTTC. Protein sequence: CAISEAGPSGANVLTF. The chain has TRBV25-1 and TRBJ2-6, with D perhaps matching TRBD2 (6 bases). The CDR3 loop spans 16 amino acids. In germline, CDR1 is MGHDK, CDR2 SYGVNS.

This clone ranks as medium-sized. CDR3 sequence reads: CASSFEYTEAFF. CDR3 sequence (DNA): TGTGCCAGCAGCTTTGAGTACACTGAAGCTTTCTTT. The chain recombines TRBV11-2 with TRBJ1-1; D not certain. The CDR3 contains 12 residues. Trimming shortened V by 3 bases and J by 3 bases, and 5 bases separated the two germline ends. In germline, CDR1 is SGHAT, CDR2 FQNNGV.

The J gene is TRBJ2-7, the V gene TRBV20-1; 9 bases agree with TRBD2. This CDR3 comprises 15 residues. CDR1 and CDR2 (germline): DFQATT, SNEGSKA (reference sequence). V lost 5 bases, J lost 6 bases, and 14 bases stayed unmatched. CDR3 sequence (DNA): TGCAGTGCTCATCGACCTAGCGGGACTGGGGGCGAGCAGTACTTC. The encoded protein is CSAHRPSGTGGEQYF.

V gene TRBV6-1 combines with J gene TRBJ1-4; possible D gene TRBD1, 6 bases. The V gene's germline CDR1 is MNHNS and CDR2 SASEGT. The CDR3 has 12 amino acids. V lost 6 bases, J lost 11 bases, and 13 bases lay in between. The DNA of the CDR3 is TGTGCCAGCAGCCCCGGGACAACGAAACTGTTTTTT. It codes for CASSPGTTKLFF.

As to this clone: Within the sample, other DNA sequences also encode this same CDR3. The chain employs TRBV25-1 and TRBJ2-2; 7 bases line up with TRBD2. With 8 bases clipped from V and 7 bases from J, the junction kept 13 bases outside the gene matches. Germline V gene data show CDR1 as MGHDK and CDR2 as SYGVNS. The CDR3 spans 15 residues. The DNA of the CDR3 is TGTGCCAGCGGGGGGGGGACCGGGGCCGGCGGGGAGCTGTTTTTT. Protein: CASGGGTGAGGELFF. The full variable domain, its missing parts supplied by reference TRBV25-1 and TRBJ2-2, is EADIYQTPRYLVIGTGKKITLECSQTMGHDKMYWYQQDPGMELHLIHYSYGVNSTEKGDLSSESTVSRIRTEHFPLTLESARPSHTSQYLCASGGGTGAGGELFFGEGSRLTVL.

V and J are TRBV5-1 and TRBJ1-1; D perhaps matches TRBD1 (6 bases). Trimming shortened V by 3 bases and J by 3 bases, and 12 bases separated the two germline ends. From germline, CDR1 is SGHRS and CDR2 YFSETQ. This CDR3 has 14 residues. This CDR3 is CASSSTGSYTEAFF. The CDR3 DNA reads as TGCGCCAGCAGCTCGACAGGTTCGTACACTGAAGCTTTCTTT.